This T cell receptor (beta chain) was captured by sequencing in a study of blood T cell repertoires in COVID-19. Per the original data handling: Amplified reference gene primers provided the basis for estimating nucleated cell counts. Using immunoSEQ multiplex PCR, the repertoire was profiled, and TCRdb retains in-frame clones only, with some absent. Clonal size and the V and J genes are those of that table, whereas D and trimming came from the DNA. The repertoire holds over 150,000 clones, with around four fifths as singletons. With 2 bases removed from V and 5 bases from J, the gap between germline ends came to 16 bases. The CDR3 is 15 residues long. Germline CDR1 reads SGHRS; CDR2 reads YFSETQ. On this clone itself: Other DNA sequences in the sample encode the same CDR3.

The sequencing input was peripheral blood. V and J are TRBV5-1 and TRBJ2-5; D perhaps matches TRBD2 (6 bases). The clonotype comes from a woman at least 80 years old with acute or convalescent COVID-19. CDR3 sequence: CASSFFGGSGETQYF. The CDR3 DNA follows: TGCGCCAGCAGCTTTTTTGGAGGGTCGGGGGAGACCCAGTACTTC.